What follows describes a single TCR beta chain. The data belong to a study of blood T cell repertoires in COVID-19. Original processing notes: Researchers report that nucleated cell counts were estimated from reference gene primer amplification. Repertoires were generated with immunoSEQ multiplex PCR, while TCRdb's copy carries only in-frame clones and drops some. The V and J calls and clone size were taken over from that table, and D and trimming were inferred from the DNA. Altogether 160,000 or so clones are present, 80% to 90% being singletons, with the ten largest covering over 12%. The CDR3 is made up of 15 amino acids. V dropped 2 bases and J dropped 3; count of bases not matched to a gene: 7. Germline V gene lookup returns CDR1 GTSNPN and CDR2 SVGIG (reference sequence).

Material for sequencing was peripheral blood. The sequence was collected from a woman aged 40 to 50 with acute or convalescent COVID-19. The rearrangement joins TRBV30 to TRBJ2-7; 10 nucleotides align to TRBD2. The CDR3 nucleotides read TGTGCCTGGAGTCCCCATTTAGCGGGAGGCTACGAGCAGTACTTC. Translation gives CAWSPHLAGGYEQYF.